These 10 T cell receptor beta chains came from one sample sequenced in a study of blood T cell repertoires in COVID-19. The assay was immunoSEQ multiplex PCR, and TCRdb's table has in-frame clones only and misses some. The repertoire holds 120,000 to 150,000 clones, with about 83% as singletons. Source material: peripheral blood. The receptors here all came from a woman aged 40 to 50 with acute or convalescent COVID-19.

This sequence joins TRBV7-2 and TRBJ1-5; TRBD1 matches at 12 bases. CDR1 is SGHTA, CDR2 FQGNSA, per germline. The CDR3 totals 18 residues. The trim removed 1 base at V and 5 bases at J, leaving 9 bases unmatched. Here the CDR3 DNA reads TGTGCCAGCAGCTTAGTGGGACAGGGGGCAATCGGGGATCAGCCCCAGCATTTT. Translated: CASSLVGQGAIGDQPQHF.

The J gene is TRBJ1-1, the V gene TRBV6-4, with 8 bases identical to TRBD1. The J segment lost 1 base and the V segment lost 2 bases, leaving 21 bases of the junction unmatched. Germline V lookup: CDR1 MRHNA, CDR2 SNTAGT. The CDR3 spans 21 residues. In nucleotides, the CDR3 is TGTGCCAGCAGTGACCGACAGGGGAAGGGACTTTATAAGGAGGAGAACACTGAAGCTTTCTTT. Translation gives CASSDRQGKGLYKEENTEAFF.

The V and J genes are TRBV6-2 or TRBV6-3 and TRBJ2-5, with TRBD2 identical over 10 bases. The J segment lost 7 bases and the V segment lost 4 bases, leaving 15 bases of the junction unmatched. CDR1 MNHEY and CDR2 SVGEGT come from the germline V gene. The CDR3 is 17 residues long. The CDR3 spells CASSLGSGGLTIVTQYF. Written as DNA, the CDR3 is TGTGCCAGCAGTTTAGGTAGCGGGGGGCTAACCATCGTGACCCAGTACTTC.

J is TRBJ2-7 and V is TRBV5-5, with 9 bases identical to TRBD1. The CDR3 loop spans 14 amino acids. The ends lost 5 bases at V and 4 bases at J; junction bases unmatched: 7. CDR1 SGHKS and CDR2 YYEKEE come from the germline V gene (reference sequence). The CDR3 here is CASRPGQGWYEQYF. CDR3 coding DNA: TGTGCCAGCAGACCGGGACAGGGATGGTACGAGCAGTACTTC.

In DNA form, the CDR3 reads TGTGCCAGCAGCTTAACAGCATCCTACGAGCAGTACTTC. Translated: CASSLTASYEQYF. The rearrangement joins TRBV5-6 to TRBJ2-7; unclear D gene. The ends were cut back, 2 bases at V and 1 base at J, with 7 bases in the middle. This CDR3 contains 13 residues. Germline CDR1 and CDR2: SGHDT and YYEEEE.

The V call is TRBV30, the J call TRBJ1-5; D is perhaps TRBD1 (6 bases). Germline V gives CDR1 GTSNPN, CDR2 SVGIG (reference sequence). With 0 bases removed from V and 0 bases from J, the gap between germline ends came to 9 bases. CDR3 size: 15 residues. CDR3 DNA: TGTGCCTGGAGTGTAGGGACAACTAGCAATCAGCCCCAGCATTTT. It translates to CAWSVGTTSNQPQHF.

CDR3 residues: CSASSSGTGPYEQYF. The DNA of the CDR3 is TGCAGTGCTAGTAGTTCCGGGACAGGTCCCTACGAGCAGTACTTC. V and J are TRBV20-1 and TRBJ2-7; 8 bases match TRBD1. J was trimmed by 2 bases and V by 3 bases; bases with no gene match: 9. The CDR3 is 15 amino acids. CDR1 is DFQATT, CDR2 SNEGSKA, per germline (reference sequence).

The chain recombines TRBV6-5 with TRBJ2-7; 7 positions match TRBD1. CDR3 length: 15 amino acids. Trimming cost V 4 bases and J 1 base; bases outside gene matches: 7. Germline V lookup: CDR1 MNHEY, CDR2 SVGAGI. The CDR3 spells CASSLTGTASYEQYF. CDR3 DNA sequence: TGTGCCAGCAGTTTAACCGGGACAGCATCCTACGAGCAGTACTTC.

The rearrangement links TRBV9 to TRBJ2-1, with 12 nucleotides matching TRBD2. J was trimmed by 4 bases and V by 4 bases; bases with no gene match: 6. Germline values: CDR1 SGDLS, CDR2 YYNGEE. CDR3 length equals 16 residues. This CDR3 reads CASSPRTSGVYNEQFF. The CDR3 bases are TGTGCCAGCAGCCCCCGGACTAGCGGGGTTTACAATGAGCAGTTCTTC.

The chain links TRBV7-2 to TRBJ1-6, with TRBD1 matching over 8 bases. CDR3 length: 14 amino acids. From germline, CDR1 is SGHTA and CDR2 FQGNSA. V dropped 8 bases and J dropped 10; count of bases not matched to a gene: 10. Here the CDR3 DNA reads TGTGCCAGCCAGTTAGGGACAGGCGGGTCACCCCTCCACTTT. Translation gives CASQLGTGGSPLHF. Full variable domain (remainder filled in from reference TRBV7-2 and TRBJ1-6): GAGVSQSPSNKVTEKGKDVELRCDPISGHTALYWYRQSLGQGLEFLIYFQGNSAPDKSGLPSDRFSAERTGGSVSTLTIQRTQQEDSAVYLCASQLGTGGSPLHFGNGTRLTVT.